The clone carrying this TCR beta chain was seen a few times. The target antigen is unknown. The assay was immunoSEQ multiplex PCR, and TCRdb's table has in-frame clones only and misses some. The table shows about 2,500 clones, with more than 30% occurring only once. The source of the sample is a study of T cells in localized non-small cell lung cancer. General study points: There was higher T cell clonality in uninvolved adjacent lung than in tumor, and it was highest there. Sequencing was limited to one tumor region, leaving the possibility of heterogeneity open.

Sequenced material: lymph node tissue, taken before any cancer treatment. The sequence derives from a male donor aged 60 or over with stage II squamous cell lung carcinoma.

The CDR3 is CASSLGTGVGEQYF. In DNA form, the CDR3 reads TGTGCCAGCAGCTTGGGGACAGGGGTCGGCGAGCAGTACTTC. The chain recombines TRBV11-3 with TRBJ2-7, with 10 bases matching TRBD1. Germline V lookup: CDR1 SGHNT, CDR2 YENEEA. Germline trimming cut 3 bases from V and 6 bases from J; bases unmatched to any gene: 5. The CDR3 is 14 residues long.